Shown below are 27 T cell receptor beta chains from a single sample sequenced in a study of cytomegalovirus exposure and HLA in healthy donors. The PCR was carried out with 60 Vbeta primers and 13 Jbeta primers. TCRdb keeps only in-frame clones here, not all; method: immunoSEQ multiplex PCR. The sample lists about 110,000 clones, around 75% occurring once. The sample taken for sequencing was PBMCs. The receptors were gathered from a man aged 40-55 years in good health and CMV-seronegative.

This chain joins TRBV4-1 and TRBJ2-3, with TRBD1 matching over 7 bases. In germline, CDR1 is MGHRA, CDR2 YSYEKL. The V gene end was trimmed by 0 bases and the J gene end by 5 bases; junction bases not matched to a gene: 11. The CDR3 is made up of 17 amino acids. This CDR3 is CASSQEGVGGGIDTQYF. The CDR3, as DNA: TGCGCCAGCAGCCAAGAAGGGGTAGGGGGCGGAATAGATACGCAGTATTTT.

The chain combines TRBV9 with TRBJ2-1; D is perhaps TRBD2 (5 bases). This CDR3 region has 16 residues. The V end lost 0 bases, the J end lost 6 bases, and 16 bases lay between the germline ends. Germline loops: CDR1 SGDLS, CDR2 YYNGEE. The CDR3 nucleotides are TGTGCCAGCAGCGTAGGAGGTCTAGCAATAATCAATGAGCAGTTCTTC. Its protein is CASSVGGLAIINEQFF. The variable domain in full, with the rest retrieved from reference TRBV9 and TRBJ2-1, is DSGVTQTPKHLITATGQRVTLRCSPRSGDLSVYWYQQSLDQGLQFLIQYYNGEERAKGNILERFSAQQFPDLHSELNLSSLELGDSALYFCASSVGGLAIINEQFFGPGTRLTVL.

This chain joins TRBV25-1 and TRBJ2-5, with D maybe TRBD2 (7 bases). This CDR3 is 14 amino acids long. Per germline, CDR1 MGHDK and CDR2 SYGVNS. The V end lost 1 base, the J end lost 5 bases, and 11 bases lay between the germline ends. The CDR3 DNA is TGTGCCAGCAGTGAATCGGGGGGCTGGGAGACCCAGTACTTC. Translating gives CASSESGGWETQYF.

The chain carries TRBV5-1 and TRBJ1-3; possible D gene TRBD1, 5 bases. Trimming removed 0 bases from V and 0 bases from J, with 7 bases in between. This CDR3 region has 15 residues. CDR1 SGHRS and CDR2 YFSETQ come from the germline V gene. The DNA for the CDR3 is TGCGCCAGCAGCTTGGACGGGGGCTCTGGAAACACCATATATTTT. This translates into CASSLDGGSGNTIYF.

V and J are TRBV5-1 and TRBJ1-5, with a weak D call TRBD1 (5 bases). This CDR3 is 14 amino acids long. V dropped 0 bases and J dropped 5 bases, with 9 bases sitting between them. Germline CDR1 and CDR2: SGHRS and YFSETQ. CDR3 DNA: TGCGCCAGCAGCTTGGTCGGGGGGGATCAGCCCCAGCATTTT. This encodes CASSLVGGDQPQHF.

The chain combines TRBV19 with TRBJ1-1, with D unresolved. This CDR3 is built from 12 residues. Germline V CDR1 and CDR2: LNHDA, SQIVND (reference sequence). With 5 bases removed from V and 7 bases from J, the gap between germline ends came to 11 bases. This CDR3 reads CASSPTRVEAFF. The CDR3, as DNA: TGTGCCAGTAGTCCTACGAGAGTTGAAGCTTTCTTT.

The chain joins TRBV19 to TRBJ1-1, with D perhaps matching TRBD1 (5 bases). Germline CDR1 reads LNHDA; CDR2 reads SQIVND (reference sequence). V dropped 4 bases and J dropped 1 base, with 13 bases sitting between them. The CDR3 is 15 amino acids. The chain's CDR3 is CASSKWHRRNTEAFF. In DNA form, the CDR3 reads TGTGCCAGTAGTAAATGGCACAGGAGGAACACTGAAGCTTTCTTT.

CDR3 sequence reads: CASSVTGFISETQYF. In DNA form, the CDR3 reads TGTGCCAGCAGTGTTACTGGTTTCATATCGGAGACCCAGTACTTC. This chain connects TRBV2 to TRBJ2-5; D call uncertain. CDR1 and CDR2 (germline): SNHLY, FYNNEI. The CDR3 is made up of 15 amino acids. The V end was cut by 4 bases, the J end by 5 bases, with 17 bases between. The full variable domain, its missing parts supplied by reference TRBV2 and TRBJ2-5, is EPEVTQTPSHQVTQMGQEVILRCVPISNHLYFYWYRQILGQKVEFLVSFYNNEISEKSEIFDDQFSVERPDGSNFTLKIRSTKLEDSAMYFCASSVTGFISETQYFGPGTRLLVL.

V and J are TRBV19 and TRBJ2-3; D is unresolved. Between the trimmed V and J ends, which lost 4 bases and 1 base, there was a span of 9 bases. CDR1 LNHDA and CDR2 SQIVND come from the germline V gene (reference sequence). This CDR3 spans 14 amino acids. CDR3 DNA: TGTGCCAGTAGTAGTCAGGCCGGCACAGATACGCAGTATTTT. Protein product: CASSSQAGTDTQYF. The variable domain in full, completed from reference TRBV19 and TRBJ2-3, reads DGGITQSPKYLFRKEGQNVTLSCEQNLNHDAMYWYRQDPGQGLRLIYYSQIVNDFQKGDIAEGYSVSREKKESFPLTVTSAQKNPTAFYLCASSSQAGTDTQYFGPGTRLTVL.

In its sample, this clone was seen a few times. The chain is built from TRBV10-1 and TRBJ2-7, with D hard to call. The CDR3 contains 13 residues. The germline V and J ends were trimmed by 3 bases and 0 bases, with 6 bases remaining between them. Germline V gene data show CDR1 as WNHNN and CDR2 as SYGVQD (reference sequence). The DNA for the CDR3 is TGCGCCAGCAGTGATTCTTACTCCTACGAGCAGTACTTC. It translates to CASSDSYSYEQYF.

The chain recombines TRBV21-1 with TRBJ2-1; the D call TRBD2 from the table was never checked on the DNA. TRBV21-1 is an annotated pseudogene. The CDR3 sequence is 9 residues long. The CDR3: CVVRNEQFF. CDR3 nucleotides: TGTGTGGTACGGAATGAGCAGTTCTTC.

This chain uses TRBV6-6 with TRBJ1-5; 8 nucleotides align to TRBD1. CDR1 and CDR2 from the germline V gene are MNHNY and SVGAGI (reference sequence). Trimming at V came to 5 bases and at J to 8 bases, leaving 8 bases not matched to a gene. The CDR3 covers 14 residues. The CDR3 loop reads CASSPRQGSEPQHF. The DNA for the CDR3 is TGTGCCAGCAGTCCGCGACAGGGGAGTGAGCCCCAGCATTTT.

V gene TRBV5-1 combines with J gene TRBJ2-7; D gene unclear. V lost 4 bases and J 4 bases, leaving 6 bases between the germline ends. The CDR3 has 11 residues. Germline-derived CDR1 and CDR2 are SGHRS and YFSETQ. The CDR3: CASSNNYEQYF. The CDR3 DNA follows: TGCGCCAGCAGCAATAATTACGAGCAGTACTTC.

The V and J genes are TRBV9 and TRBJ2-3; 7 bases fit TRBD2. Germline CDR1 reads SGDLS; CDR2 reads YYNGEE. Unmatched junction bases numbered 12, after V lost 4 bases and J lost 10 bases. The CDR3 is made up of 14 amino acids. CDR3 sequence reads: CASSPRLAPGAQYF. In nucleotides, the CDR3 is TGTGCCAGCAGCCCCCGACTAGCCCCAGGTGCGCAGTATTTT.

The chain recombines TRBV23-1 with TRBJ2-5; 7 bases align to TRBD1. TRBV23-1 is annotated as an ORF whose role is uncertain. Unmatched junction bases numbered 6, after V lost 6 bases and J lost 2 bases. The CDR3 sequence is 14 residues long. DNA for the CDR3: TGCGCCAGCAGGGACGGGACAGAGCAAGAGACCCAGTACTTC. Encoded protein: CASRDGTEQETQYF.

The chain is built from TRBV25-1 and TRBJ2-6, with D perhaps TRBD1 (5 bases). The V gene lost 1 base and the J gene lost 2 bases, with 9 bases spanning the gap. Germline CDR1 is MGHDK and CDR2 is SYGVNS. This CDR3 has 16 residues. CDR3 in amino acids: CASSELGDTGANVLTF. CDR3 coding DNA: TGTGCCAGCAGTGAATTAGGGGATACTGGGGCCAACGTCCTGACTTTC.

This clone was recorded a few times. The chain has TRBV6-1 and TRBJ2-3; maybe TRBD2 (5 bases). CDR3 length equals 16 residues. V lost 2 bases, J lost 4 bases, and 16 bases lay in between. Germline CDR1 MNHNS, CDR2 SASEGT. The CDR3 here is CASSESGGGSADTQYF. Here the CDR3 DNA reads TGTGCCAGCAGTGAATCTGGTGGTGGGAGCGCAGATACGCAGTATTTT.

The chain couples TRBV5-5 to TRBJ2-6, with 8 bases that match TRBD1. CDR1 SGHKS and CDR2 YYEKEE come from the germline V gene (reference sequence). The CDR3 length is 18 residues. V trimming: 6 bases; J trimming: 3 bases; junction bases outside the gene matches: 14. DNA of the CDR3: TGTGCCAGCACCCCCGGACAGGGCTCCCTCGGTGGGGCCAACGTCCTGACTTTC. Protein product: CASTPGQGSLGGANVLTF.

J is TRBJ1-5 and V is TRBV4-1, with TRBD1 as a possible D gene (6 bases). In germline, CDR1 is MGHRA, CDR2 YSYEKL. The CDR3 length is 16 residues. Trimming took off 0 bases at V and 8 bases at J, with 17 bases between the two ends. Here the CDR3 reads CASSQELASGDEPQHF. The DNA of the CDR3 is TGCGCCAGCAGCCAAGAACTCGCGTCAGGGGATGAGCCCCAGCATTTT.

CDR3 residues: CASSEGAGDLWNEQFF. The CDR3 DNA sequence: TGTGCCAGCAGTGAGGGGGCGGGGGACCTTTGGAATGAGCAGTTCTTC. The chain couples TRBV2 to TRBJ2-1; weak D call: TRBD2 (7 bases). The CDR3 has 16 residues. With 3 bases removed from V and 7 bases from J, the gap between germline ends came to 19 bases. Germline V gene sequence: CDR1 SNHLY, CDR2 FYNNEI.

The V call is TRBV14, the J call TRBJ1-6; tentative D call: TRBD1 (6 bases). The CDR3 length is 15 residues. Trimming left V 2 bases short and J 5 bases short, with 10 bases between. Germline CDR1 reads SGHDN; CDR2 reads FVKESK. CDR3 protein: CASSQLTGNNSPLHF. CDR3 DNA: TGTGCCAGCAGCCAACTCACAGGGAATAATTCACCCCTCCACTTT.

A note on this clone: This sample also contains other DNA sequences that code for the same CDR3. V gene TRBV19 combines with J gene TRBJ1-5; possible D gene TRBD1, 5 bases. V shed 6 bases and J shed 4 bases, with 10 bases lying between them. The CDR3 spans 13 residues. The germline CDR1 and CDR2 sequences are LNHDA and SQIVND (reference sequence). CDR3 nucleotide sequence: TGTGCCAGTAGCCCTGACAGAAATCAGCCCCAGCATTTT. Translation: CASSPDRNQPQHF.

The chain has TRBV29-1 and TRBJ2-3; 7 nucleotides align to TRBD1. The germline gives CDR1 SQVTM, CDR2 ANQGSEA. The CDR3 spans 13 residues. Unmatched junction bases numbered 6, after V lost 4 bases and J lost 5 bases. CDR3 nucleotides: TGCAGCGTTGGACAGGGCGGACGAGATACGCAGTATTTT. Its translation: CSVGQGGRDTQYF.

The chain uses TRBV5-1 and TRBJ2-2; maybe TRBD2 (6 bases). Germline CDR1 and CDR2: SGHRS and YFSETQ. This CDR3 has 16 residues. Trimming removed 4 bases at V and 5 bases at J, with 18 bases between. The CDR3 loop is CASSPRAGLGTGELFF. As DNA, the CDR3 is TGCGCCAGCAGCCCACGGGCGGGGTTGGGTACCGGGGAGCTGTTTTTT.

CDR3 DNA: TGCGCCAGCAGCCAAGAGACCAGGTCCTATGGCTACACCTTC. This gives the protein CASSQETRSYGYTF. This chain connects TRBV4-1 to TRBJ1-2; D is unclear. V was cut by 0 bases and J by 4 bases, with 9 bases left in between. The CDR3 spans 14 residues. Germline assignment: CDR1 MGHRA and CDR2 YSYEKL.

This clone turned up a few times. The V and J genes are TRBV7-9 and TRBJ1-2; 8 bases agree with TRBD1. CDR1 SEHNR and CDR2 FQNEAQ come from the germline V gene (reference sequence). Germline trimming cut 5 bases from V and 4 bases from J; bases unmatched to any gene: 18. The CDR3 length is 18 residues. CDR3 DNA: TGTGCCAGCAGCCCCCGGGACAGGTTAACCACCTTACCCTATGGCTACACCTTC. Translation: CASSPRDRLTTLPYGYTF.

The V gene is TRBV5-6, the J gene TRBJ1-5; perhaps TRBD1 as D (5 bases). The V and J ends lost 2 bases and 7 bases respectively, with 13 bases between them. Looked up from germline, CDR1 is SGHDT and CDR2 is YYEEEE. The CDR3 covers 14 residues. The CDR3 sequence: CASSFGGGGQPQHF. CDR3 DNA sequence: TGTGCCAGCAGCTTCGGGGGTGGAGGGCAGCCCCAGCATTTT.